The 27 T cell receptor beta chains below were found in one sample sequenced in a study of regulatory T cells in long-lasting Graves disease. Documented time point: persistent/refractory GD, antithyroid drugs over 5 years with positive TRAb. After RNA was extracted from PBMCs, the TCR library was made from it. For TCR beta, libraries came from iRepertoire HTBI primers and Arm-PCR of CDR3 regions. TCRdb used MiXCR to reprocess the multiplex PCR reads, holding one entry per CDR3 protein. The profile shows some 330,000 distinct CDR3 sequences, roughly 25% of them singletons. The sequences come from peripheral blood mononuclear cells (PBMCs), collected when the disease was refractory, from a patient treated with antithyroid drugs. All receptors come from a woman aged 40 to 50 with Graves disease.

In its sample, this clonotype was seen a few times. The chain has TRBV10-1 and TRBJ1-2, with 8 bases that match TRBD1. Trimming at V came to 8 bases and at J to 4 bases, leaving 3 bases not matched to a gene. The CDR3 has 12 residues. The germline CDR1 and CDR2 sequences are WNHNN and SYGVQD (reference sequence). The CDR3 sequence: CASGTGSYGYTF. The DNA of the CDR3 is TGCGCCAGCGGGACAGGTTCCTATGGCTACACCTTC.

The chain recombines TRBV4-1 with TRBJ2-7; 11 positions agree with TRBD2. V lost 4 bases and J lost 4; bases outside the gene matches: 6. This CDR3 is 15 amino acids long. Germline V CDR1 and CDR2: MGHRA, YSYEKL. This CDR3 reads CASSLAGGGIYEQYF. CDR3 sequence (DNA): TGCGCCAGCAGCCTAGCGGGAGGGGGAATTTACGAGCAGTACTTC.

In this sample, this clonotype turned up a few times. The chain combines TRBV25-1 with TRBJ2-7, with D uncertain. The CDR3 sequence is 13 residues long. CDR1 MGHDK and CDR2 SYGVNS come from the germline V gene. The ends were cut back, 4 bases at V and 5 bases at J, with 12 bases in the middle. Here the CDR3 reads CASSGPLPDEQYF. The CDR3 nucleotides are TGTGCCAGCAGTGGCCCTCTGCCCGACGAGCAGTACTTC.

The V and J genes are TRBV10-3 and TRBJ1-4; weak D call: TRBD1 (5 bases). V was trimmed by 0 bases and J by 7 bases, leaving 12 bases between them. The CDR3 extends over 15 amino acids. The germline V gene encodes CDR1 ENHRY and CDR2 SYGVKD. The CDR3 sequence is CAISESVGDGEKLFF. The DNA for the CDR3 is TGTGCCATCAGTGAGTCGGTGGGGGATGGTGAAAAACTGTTTTTT.

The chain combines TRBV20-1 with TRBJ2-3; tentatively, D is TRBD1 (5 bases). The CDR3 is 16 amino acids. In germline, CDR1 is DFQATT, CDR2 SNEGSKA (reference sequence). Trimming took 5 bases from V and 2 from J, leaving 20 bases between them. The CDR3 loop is CSAYGMAGWDTDTQYF. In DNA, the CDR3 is TGCAGTGCTTACGGAATGGCAGGGTGGGACACAGATACGCAGTATTTT.

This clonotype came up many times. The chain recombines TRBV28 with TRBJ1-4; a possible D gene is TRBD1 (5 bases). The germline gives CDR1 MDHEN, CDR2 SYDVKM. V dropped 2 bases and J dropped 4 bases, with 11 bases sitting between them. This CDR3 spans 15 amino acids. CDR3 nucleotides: TGTGCCAGCAGTTTAGTCAGGGTAGATAATGAAAAACTGTTTTTT. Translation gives CASSLVRVDNEKLFF.

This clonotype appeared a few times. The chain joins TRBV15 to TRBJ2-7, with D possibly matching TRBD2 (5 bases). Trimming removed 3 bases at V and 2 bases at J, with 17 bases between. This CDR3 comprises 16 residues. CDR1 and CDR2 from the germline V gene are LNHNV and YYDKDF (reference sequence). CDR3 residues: CATSRARGAETYEQYF. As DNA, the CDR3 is TGTGCCACCAGCAGGGCCCGGGGAGCAGAAACCTACGAGCAGTACTTC.

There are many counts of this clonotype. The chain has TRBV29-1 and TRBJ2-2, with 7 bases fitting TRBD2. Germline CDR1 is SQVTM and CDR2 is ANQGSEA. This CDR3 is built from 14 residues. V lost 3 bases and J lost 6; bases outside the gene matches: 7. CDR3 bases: TGCAGCGTTGAGAAGGCGGGGGTTTCCGGGGAGCTGTTTTTT. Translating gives CSVEKAGVSGELFF.

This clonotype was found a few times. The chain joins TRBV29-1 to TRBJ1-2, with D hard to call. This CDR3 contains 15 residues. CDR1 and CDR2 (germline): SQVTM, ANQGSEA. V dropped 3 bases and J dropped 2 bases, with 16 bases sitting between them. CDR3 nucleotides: TGCAGCGTTGAGTCGAATGGACTGCACAACTATGGCTACACCTTC. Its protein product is CSVESNGLHNYGYTF.

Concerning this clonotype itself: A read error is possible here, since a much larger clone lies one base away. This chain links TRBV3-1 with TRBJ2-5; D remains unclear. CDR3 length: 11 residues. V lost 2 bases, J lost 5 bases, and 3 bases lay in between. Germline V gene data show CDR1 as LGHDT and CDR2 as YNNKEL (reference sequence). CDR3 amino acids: CASSQWETQYF. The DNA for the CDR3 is TGTGCCAGCAGCCAATGGGAGACCCAGTACTTC.

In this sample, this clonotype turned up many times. This CDR3 reads CASRKQGGGYGYTF. The CDR3 nucleotides read TGTGCCAGCAGGAAACAGGGGGGTGGCTATGGCTACACCTTC. V is TRBV2 and J is TRBJ1-2; 8 bases line up with TRBD1. The V and J ends lost 6 bases and 4 bases, in that order; junction bases with no gene match: 7. CDR1 and CDR2 (germline): SNHLY, FYNNEI. This CDR3 is 14 amino acids long.

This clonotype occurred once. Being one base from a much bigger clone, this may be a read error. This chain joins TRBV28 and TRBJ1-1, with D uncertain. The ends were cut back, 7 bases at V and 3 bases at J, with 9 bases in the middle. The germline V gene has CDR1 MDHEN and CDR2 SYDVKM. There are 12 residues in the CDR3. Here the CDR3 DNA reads TGTGCCAGCAACCCCGCTGACACTGAAGCTTTCTTT. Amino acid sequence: CASNPADTEAFF.

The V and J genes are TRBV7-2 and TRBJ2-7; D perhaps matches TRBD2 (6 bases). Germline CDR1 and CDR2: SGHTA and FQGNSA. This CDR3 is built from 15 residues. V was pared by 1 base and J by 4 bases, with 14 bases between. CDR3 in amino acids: CASSLDGRGAYEQYF. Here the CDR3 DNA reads TGTGCCAGCAGCTTAGATGGTCGCGGGGCGTACGAGCAGTACTTC.

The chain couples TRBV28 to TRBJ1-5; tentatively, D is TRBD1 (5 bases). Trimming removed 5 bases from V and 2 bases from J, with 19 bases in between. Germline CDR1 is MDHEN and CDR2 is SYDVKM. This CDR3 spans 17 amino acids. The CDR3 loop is CASSPPRYGGGNQPQHF. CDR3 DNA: TGTGCCAGCAGTCCCCCCCGGTATGGAGGGGGCAATCAGCCCCAGCATTTT.

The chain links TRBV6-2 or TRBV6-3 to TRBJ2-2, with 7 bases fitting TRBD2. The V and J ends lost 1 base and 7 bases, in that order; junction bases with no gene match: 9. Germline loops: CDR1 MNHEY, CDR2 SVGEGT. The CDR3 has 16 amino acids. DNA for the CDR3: TGTGCCAGCAGTTACTTACCGGGAGGCCATTTCGGGGAGCTGTTTTTT. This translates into CASSYLPGGHFGELFF.

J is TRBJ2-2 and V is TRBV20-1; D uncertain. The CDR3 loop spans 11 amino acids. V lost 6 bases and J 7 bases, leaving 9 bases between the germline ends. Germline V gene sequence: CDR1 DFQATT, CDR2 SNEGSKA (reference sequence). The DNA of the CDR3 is TGCAGTGCCACGGTTGGCGGGGAGCTGTTTTTT. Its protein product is CSATVGGELFF.

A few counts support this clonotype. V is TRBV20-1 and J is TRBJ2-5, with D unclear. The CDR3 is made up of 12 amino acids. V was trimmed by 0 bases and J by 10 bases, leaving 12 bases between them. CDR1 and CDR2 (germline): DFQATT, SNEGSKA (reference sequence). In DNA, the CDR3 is TGCAGTGCTAGAGATCCTTCCACGGGCCAGTACTTC. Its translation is CSARDPSTGQYF.

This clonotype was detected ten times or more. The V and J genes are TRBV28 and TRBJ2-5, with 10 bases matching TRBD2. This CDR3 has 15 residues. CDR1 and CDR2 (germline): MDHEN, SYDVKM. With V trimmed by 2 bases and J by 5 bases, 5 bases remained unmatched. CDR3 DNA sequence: TGTGCCAGCAGTTTAGAGCGGGAGGGGAGGGAGACCCAGTACTTC. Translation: CASSLEREGRETQYF.

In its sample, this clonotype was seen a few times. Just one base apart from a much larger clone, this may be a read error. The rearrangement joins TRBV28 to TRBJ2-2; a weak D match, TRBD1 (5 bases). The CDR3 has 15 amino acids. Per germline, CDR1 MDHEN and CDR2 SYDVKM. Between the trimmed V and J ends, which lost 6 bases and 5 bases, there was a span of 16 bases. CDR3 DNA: TGTGCCAGCAGGTTGGGCAGGGCGTGGACCGGGGAGCTGTTTTTT. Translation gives CASRLGRAWTGELFF.

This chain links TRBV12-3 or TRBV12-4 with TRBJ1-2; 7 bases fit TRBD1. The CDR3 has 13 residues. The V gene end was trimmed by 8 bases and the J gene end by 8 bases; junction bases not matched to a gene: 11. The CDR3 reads CASHQQGLRGYTF. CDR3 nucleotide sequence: TGTGCCAGCCACCAACAGGGGTTAAGGGGCTACACCTTC.

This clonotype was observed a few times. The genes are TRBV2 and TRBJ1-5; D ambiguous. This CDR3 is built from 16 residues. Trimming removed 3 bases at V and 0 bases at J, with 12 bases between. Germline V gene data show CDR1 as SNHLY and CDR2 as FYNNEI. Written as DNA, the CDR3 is TGTGCCAGCAGTGACACACCAGCATATAGCAATCAGCCCCAGCATTTT. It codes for CASSDTPAYSNQPQHF.

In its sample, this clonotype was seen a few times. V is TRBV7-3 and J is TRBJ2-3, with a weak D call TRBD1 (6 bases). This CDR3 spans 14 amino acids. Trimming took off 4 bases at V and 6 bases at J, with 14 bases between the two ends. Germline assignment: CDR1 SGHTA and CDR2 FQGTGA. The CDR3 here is CASSSGQSPDTQYF. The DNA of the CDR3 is TGTGCCAGCAGCTCCGGACAGTCCCCCGATACGCAGTATTTT.

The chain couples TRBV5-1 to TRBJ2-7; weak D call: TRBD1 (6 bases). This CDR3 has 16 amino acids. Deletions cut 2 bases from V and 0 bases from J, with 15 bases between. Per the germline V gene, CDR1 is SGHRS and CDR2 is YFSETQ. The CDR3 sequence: CASSFSPPTGSYEQYF. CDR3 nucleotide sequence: TGCGCCAGCAGCTTTTCCCCGCCGACAGGCTCCTACGAGCAGTACTTC.

The CDR3 region has the DNA TGTGCCAGCATAGACGGGACTTTCTTGAACACCGGGGAGCTGTTTTTT. It translates to CASIDGTFLNTGELFF. This chain links TRBV7-9 with TRBJ2-2; D is perhaps TRBD2 (6 bases). CDR3 length: 16 amino acids. CDR1 is SEHNR, CDR2 FQNEAQ, per germline (reference sequence). V was shortened by 7 bases and J by 1 base, with 16 bases between the two germline ends.

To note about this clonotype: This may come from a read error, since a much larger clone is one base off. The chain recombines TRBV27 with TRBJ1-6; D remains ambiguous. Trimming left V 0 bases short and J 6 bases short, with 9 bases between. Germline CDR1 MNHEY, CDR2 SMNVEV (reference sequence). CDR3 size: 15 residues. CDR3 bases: TGTGCCAGCAGTTTATCGATTCTCATTAATTCACCCCTCCACTTT. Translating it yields CASSLSILINSPLHF.

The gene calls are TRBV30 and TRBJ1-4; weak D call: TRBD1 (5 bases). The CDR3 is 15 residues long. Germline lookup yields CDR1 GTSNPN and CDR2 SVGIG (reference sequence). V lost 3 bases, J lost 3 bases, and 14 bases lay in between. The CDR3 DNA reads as TGTGCCTGGAGCCTTCTTTCCAGGGCTAATGAAAAACTGTTTTTT. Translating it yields CAWSLLSRANEKLFF.

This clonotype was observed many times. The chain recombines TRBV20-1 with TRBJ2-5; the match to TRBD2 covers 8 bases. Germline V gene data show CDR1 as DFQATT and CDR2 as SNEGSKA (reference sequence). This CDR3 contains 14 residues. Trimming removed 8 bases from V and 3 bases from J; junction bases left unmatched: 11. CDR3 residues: CSSTRGSGKETQYF. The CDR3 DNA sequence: TGCAGTTCGACCCGGGGTAGCGGGAAAGAGACCCAGTACTTC.